The 19 T cell receptor beta chains given below trace back to one sample, sequenced in a study of blood T cell repertoires in COVID-19. Clones were sequenced by immunoSEQ multiplex PCR, and TCRdb holds only the in-frame ones, with some missing. The sample carries around 200,000 clones, roughly 88% recorded once. Sequencing was performed on peripheral blood. Receptors originate from a man in his 60s with acute or convalescent COVID-19.

This chain connects TRBV3-1 (or the pseudogene TRBV3-2) to TRBJ1-5, with a weak D call TRBD1 (5 bases). Trimming pared 1 base from V and 7 bases from J, leaving 20 bases between. The CDR3 spans 17 residues. Germline CDR1 reads LGHDT; CDR2 reads YNNKEL (reference sequence). The CDR3 DNA sequence: TGTGCCAGCAGCCAAGGCCCTTGGGGGGGACCGGGGCAGCCCCAGCATTTT. Amino acids: CASSQGPWGGPGQPQHF.

V and J are TRBV5-4 and TRBJ2-2, with 8 bases matching TRBD1. Germline assignment: CDR1 SGHNT and CDR2 YYREEE (reference sequence). The CDR3 runs 16 residues. The junction had 10 bases not matched to a gene; V was cut back by 4 bases and J by 5 bases. The chain's CDR3 is CASSGGRTGITGELFF. Written as DNA, the CDR3 is TGTGCCAGCAGCGGAGGACGGACAGGGATAACCGGGGAGCTGTTTTTT.

The chain is built from TRBV5-5 and TRBJ2-6; no firm D call. CDR3 size: 15 residues. Germline lookup yields CDR1 SGHKS and CDR2 YYEKEE (reference sequence). The V gene lost 0 bases and the J gene lost 0 bases, with 4 bases spanning the gap. Written as DNA, the CDR3 is TGTGCCAGCAGCTTGGCAGGCTCTGGGGCCAACGTCCTGACTTTC. Translation: CASSLAGSGANVLTF.

This clone was observed a handful of times. V usage is TRBV19 and J usage is TRBJ1-5; 7 nucleotides align to TRBD1. The CDR3 extends over 15 amino acids. The V segment lost 6 bases and the J segment 0 bases; nucleotides outside the gene matches: 5. Germline-derived CDR1 and CDR2 are LNHDA and SQIVND (reference sequence). The CDR3 reads CASRWGQTSNQPQHF. Written as DNA, the CDR3 is TGTGCCAGTAGATGGGGACAGACTAGCAATCAGCCCCAGCATTTT.

The genes are TRBV2 and TRBJ1-2; 9 bases are a match to TRBD1. CDR1 and CDR2 (germline): SNHLY, FYNNEI. V gave up 4 bases and J gave up 4 bases; unmatched junction bases: 1. The CDR3 has 13 residues. CDR3 loop: CASSGDRAYGYTF. The CDR3 region has the DNA TGTGCCAGCAGTGGGGACAGGGCCTATGGCTACACCTTC.

The chain has TRBV7-2 and TRBJ1-6; D is uncertain. Trimming left V 2 bases short and J 7 bases short, with 6 bases between. The CDR3 loop spans 13 amino acids. Germline CDR1 is SGHTA and CDR2 is FQGNSA. CDR3: CASSLQENSPLHF. Here the CDR3 DNA reads TGTGCCAGCAGCTTACAAGAGAATTCACCCCTCCACTTT.

V gene TRBV19 combines with J gene TRBJ2-1, with D possibly being TRBD2 (6 bases). From germline, CDR1 is LNHDA and CDR2 SQIVND (reference sequence). The CDR3 is 15 residues long. The V end lost 3 bases, the J end lost 10 bases, and 19 bases lay between the germline ends. CDR3 sequence (DNA): TGTGCCAGTAGTATGGAGGGGCGGATGGGGAGGGAGCAGTTCTTC. This gives the protein CASSMEGRMGREQFF.

The chain recombines TRBV3-1 (or the pseudogene TRBV3-2) with TRBJ2-7; D uncertain. The CDR3 is 11 amino acids. The germline V gene has CDR1 LGHDT and CDR2 YNNKEL (reference sequence). The germline V and J ends were trimmed by 1 base and 6 bases, with 4 bases remaining between them. The CDR3 nucleotides read TGTGCCAGCAGCCAAGCCGGCGAGCAGTACTTC. Encoded protein: CASSQAGEQYF.

V usage is TRBV11-2 and J usage is TRBJ2-1; D is undetermined. V lost 5 bases, J lost 4 bases, and 6 bases lay in between. Germline CDR1 SGHAT, CDR2 FQNNGV. The CDR3 totals 12 residues. DNA for the CDR3: TGTGCCAGCAGCGCGGAGTACAATGAGCAGTTCTTC. Translated: CASSAEYNEQFF.

The V gene is TRBV6-5, the J gene TRBJ2-2, with TRBD1 matching over 8 bases. There are 15 residues in the CDR3. CDR1 is MNHEY, CDR2 SVGAGI, per germline. The V gene end was trimmed by 4 bases and the J gene end by 6 bases; junction bases not matched to a gene: 7. The CDR3 region is CASSSQGALAGELFF. In nucleotides, the CDR3 is TGTGCCAGCAGTTCTCAGGGGGCGCTCGCCGGGGAGCTGTTTTTT.

This clone was detected only a few times. The V call is TRBV11-2, the J call TRBJ2-7; 11 bases match TRBD1. The J segment lost 5 bases and the V segment lost 5 bases, leaving 5 bases of the junction unmatched. The CDR3 loop spans 14 amino acids. The V gene's germline CDR1 is SGHAT and CDR2 FQNNGV. The CDR3 region has the DNA TGTGCCAGCAGCCACCGGGACAGGGGGAACGAGCAGTACTTC. Translated, it gives CASSHRDRGNEQYF.

The V and J genes are TRBV28 and TRBJ1-3; D may be TRBD1 (5 bases). The CDR3 length is 16 residues. Deletions cut 2 bases from V and 2 bases from J, with 13 bases between. Germline CDR1 is MDHEN and CDR2 is SYDVKM. The CDR3 nucleotides are TGTGCCAGCAGTTTAGCTGCTGGGGCTGCTGGAAACACCATATATTTT. This encodes CASSLAAGAAGNTIYF.

The genes are TRBV5-1 and TRBJ2-6, with 10 bases lining up with TRBD1. There are 16 residues in the CDR3. V lost 4 bases and J lost 2; bases outside the gene matches: 3. CDR1 SGHRS and CDR2 YFSETQ come from the germline V gene. Written as DNA, the CDR3 is TGCGCCAGCAGCACAGGACAGGGGGCTGGGGCCAACGTCCTGACTTTC. This encodes CASSTGQGAGANVLTF.

This clone is a singleton in its sample. The chain combines TRBV2 with TRBJ2-2; the D gene is possibly TRBD1 (6 bases). Per the germline V gene, CDR1 is SNHLY and CDR2 is FYNNEI. The CDR3 is 15 residues long. V lost 6 bases to trimming and J lost 2 bases, with 13 bases between them. As DNA, the CDR3 is TGTGCCAGCAGGACCGGGACATTAAACACCGGGGAGCTGTTTTTT. Its protein product is CASRTGTLNTGELFF.

V gene TRBV27 combines with J gene TRBJ2-7, with D perhaps TRBD1 (6 bases). CDR3 length equals 14 residues. V was pared by 3 bases and J by 0 bases, with 9 bases between. CDR1 and CDR2 (germline): MNHEY, SMNVEV (reference sequence). In DNA form, the CDR3 reads TGTGCCAGCAGTTTGGACAGAAGCTCCTACGAGCAGTACTTC. This sequence encodes CASSLDRSSYEQYF.

The chain has TRBV6-6 and TRBJ2-7; perhaps TRBD1 as D (5 bases). Trimming took off 2 bases at V and 2 bases at J, with 10 bases between the two ends. The CDR3 covers 14 residues. The germline V gene encodes CDR1 MNHNY and CDR2 SVGAGI (reference sequence). CDR3 sequence (DNA): TGTGCCAGCAGTTACAGCCAGGGCCCCTACGAGCAGTACTTC. It specifies CASSYSQGPYEQYF.

This clone was counted a few times. The V call is TRBV4-1, the J call TRBJ2-5, with a weak D call TRBD2 (5 bases). The CDR3 spans 15 residues. Germline CDR1 reads MGHRA; CDR2 reads YSYEKL. V was pared by 2 bases and J by 4 bases, with 14 bases between. CDR3 bases: TGCGCCAGCAGCCAACCCCCGACCGGAGGAGAGACCCAGTACTTC. This gives the protein CASSQPPTGGETQYF.

V is TRBV15 and J is TRBJ2-1; 13 nucleotides align to TRBD2. Germline loops: CDR1 LNHNV, CDR2 YYDKDF (reference sequence). V shed 0 bases and J 1 base; nucleotides not matched to a gene: 6. CDR3 length: 19 amino acids. CDR3 sequence (DNA): TGTGCCACCAGCAGAGATTTACTAGCGGGAGGGGGGTCCTACAATGAGCAGTTCTTC. Amino acid sequence: CATSRDLLAGGGSYNEQFF.

The rearrangement joins TRBV7-9 to TRBJ2-2; 8 nucleotides align to TRBD2. Looked up from germline, CDR1 is SEHNR and CDR2 is FQNEAQ (reference sequence). The J segment lost 13 bases and the V segment lost 1 base, leaving 8 bases of the junction unmatched. The CDR3 has 14 amino acids. For the CDR3, the DNA is TGTGCCAGCAGCTTAGAGCTTAGCGGGAAGCGGCTGTTTTTT. Protein: CASSLELSGKRLFF.